The source of this T cell receptor (beta chain) is a study of shared clonotypes between healthy human individuals. Study-level background: In total, the donors were a couple of women and a few men aged 18 to 49.

Every subset's genomic DNA went evenly onto several immunoSEQ plates. Unsorted PBMC replicate PCRs used 300 ng DNA, approximately 30,000 T cell genomes. Profiled with immunoSEQ multiplex PCR; TCRdb holds only in-frame clones, not every one. The data show about 470,000 clones, around 79% seen once. This clone turned up a few times. CDR3 length: 12 amino acids. The germline gives CDR1 ENHRY, CDR2 SYGVKD. The V gene end was trimmed by 8 bases and the J gene end by 6 bases; junction bases not matched to a gene: 4. The genes are TRBV10-3 and TRBJ2-3; 8 bases are a match to TRBD1. Sequenced: PBMCs. The sequence derives from a middle-aged woman in good health. Some clones in this sample may be carry-over from other donors' samples. CDR3: CAIGQGMDTQYF. CDR3 DNA: TGTGCCATCGGACAGGGAATGGATACGCAGTATTTT.